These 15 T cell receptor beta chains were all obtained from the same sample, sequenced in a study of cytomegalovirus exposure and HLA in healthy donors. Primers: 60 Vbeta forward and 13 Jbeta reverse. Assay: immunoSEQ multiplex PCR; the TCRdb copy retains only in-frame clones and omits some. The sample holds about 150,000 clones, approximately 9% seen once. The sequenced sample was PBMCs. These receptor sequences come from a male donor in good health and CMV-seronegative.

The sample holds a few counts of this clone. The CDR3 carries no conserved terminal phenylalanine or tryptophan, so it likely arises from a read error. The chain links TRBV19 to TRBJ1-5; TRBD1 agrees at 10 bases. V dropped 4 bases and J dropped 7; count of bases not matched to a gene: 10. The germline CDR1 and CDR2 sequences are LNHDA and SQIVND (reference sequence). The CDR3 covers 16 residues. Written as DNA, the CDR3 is TGTGCCAGTAGTACCACGGACAGGGGGATACGGCAGCCCCAGCATGTT. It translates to CASSTTDRGIRQPQHV.

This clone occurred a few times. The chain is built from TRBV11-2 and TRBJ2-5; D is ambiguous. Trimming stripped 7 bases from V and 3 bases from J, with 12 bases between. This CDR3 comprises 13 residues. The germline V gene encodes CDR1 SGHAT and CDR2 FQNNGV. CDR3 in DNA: TGTGCCAGCACCCCTCAGTCCAAAGAGACCCAGTACTTC. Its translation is CASTPQSKETQYF.

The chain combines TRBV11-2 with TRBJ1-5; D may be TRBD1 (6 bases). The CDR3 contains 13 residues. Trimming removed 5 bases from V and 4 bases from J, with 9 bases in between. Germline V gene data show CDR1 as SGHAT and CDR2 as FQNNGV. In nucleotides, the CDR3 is TGTGCCAGCAGCAAGGACAGAAATCAGCCCCAGCATTTT. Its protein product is CASSKDRNQPQHF.

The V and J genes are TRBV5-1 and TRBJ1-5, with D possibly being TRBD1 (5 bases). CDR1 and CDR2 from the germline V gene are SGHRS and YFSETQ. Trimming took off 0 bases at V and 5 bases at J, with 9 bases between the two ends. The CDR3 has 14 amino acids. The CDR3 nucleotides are TGCGCCAGCAGCTTGGCCTGGGGGGATCAGCCCCAGCATTTT. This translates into CASSLAWGDQPQHF.

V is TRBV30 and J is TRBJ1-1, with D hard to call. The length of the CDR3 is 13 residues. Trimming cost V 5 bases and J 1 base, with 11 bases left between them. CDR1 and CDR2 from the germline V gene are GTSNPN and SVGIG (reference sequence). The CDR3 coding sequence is TGTGCCTGGGGGCCCTCGGCGAACACTGAAGCTTTCTTT. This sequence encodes CAWGPSANTEAFF.

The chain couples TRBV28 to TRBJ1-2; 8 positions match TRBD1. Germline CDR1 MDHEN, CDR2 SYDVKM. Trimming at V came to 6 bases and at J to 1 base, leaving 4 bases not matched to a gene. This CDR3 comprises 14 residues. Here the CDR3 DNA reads TGTGCCAGCAGAACAGGGGGGAGTAACTATGGCTACACCTTC. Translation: CASRTGGSNYGYTF.

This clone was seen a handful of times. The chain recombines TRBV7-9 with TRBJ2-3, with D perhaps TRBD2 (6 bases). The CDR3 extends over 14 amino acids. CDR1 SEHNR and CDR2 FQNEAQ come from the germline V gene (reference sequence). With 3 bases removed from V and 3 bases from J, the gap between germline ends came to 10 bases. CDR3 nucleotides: TGTGCCAGCAGCTTCAGCGGACTAACAGATACGCAGTATTTT. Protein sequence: CASSFSGLTDTQYF.

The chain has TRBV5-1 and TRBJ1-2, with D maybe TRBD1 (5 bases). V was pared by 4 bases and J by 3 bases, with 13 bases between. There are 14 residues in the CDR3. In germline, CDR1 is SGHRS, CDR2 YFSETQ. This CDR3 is CASSPGWGDYGYTF. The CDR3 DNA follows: TGCGCCAGCAGCCCAGGTTGGGGGGACTATGGCTACACCTTC.

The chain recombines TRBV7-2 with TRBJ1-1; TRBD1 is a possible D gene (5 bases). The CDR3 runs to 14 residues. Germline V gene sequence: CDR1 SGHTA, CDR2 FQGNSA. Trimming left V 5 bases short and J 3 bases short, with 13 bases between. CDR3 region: CASSLTGTDTEAFF. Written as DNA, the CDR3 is TGTGCCAGCAGCCTCACAGGCACGGACACTGAAGCTTTCTTT.

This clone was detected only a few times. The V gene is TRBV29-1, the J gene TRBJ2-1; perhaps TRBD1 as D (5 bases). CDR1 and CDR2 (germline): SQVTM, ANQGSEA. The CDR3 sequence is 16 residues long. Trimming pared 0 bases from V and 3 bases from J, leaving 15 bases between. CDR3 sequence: CSVEDPVLRGYNEQFF. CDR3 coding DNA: TGCAGCGTTGAAGATCCGGTTCTTAGGGGCTACAATGAGCAGTTCTTC.

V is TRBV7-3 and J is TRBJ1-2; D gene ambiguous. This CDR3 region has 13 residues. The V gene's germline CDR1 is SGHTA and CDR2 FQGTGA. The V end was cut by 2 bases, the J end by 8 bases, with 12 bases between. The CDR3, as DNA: TGTGCCAGCAGCTTAGCCCCCTGGGAGGGCTACACCTTC. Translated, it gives CASSLAPWEGYTF.

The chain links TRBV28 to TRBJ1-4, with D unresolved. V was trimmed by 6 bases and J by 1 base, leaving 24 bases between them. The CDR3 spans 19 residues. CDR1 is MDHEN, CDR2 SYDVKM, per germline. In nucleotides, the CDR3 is TGTGCCAGCAGCCGGAACAGCGACGGTCTAGCGCTAACTAATGAAAAACTGTTTTTT. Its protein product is CASSRNSDGLALTNEKLFF.

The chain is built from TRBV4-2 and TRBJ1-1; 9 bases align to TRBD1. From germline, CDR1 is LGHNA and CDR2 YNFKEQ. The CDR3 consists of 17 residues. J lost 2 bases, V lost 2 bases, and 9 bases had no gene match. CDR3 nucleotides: TGTGCCAGCAGCCAAAAACTTTTGACAGGGGGAAACACTGAAGCTTTCTTT. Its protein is CASSQKLLTGGNTEAFF.

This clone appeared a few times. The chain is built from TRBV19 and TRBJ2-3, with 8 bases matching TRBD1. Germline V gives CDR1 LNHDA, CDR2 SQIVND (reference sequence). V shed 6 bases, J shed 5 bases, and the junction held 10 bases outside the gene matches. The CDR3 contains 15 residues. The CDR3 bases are TGTGCCAGTAGCGTGATCAGGGGGCTTGGAGATACGCAGTATTTT. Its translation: CASSVIRGLGDTQYF.

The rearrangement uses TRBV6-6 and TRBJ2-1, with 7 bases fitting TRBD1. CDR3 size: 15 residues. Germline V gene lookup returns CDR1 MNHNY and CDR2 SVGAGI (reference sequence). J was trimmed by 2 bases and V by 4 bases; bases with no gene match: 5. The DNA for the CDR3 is TGTGCCAGCAGTTCTGACAGGGACCCCTACAATGAGCAGTTCTTC. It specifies CASSSDRDPYNEQFF.